These T cell receptor beta chains were read from a single sample in a study of CD8+CD57+ T cells in acquired aplastic anemia. Each CDR3 protein gets one entry after TCRdb re-called the reads with MiXCR. Here the sample spans 130,000 or so distinct CDR3 sequences, 41% being singletons. Sequencing was done on a sample of sorted CD4+, CD8+, or CD8+CD57+ T cells (not recorded which) from PBMCs. These TCRs come from a human donor in good health, serving as a control. CDR3s include the opening cysteine and the closing phenylalanine or tryptophan. Each record gives: clone size, D gene, CDR3 length, J gene, V gene, CDR3 protein, CDR3 DNA. A D gene is named only where the DNA matches it firmly. Size is omitted from some rows. Given values are once, few, many or a class for expanded clones.

>few|-|14|TRBJ1-5|TRBV2
CASSRDRSSQPQHF
TGTGCCAGCAGCCGAGACAGGAGCAGTCAGCCCCAGCATTTT
>many|-|11|TRBJ1-1|TRBV6-1
CASSGGTEAFF
TGTGCCAGCAGTGGGGGGACTGAAGCTTTCTTT
>-|-|15|TRBJ1-4|TRBV4-2
CASSQVRAFLEKLFF
TGTGCCAGCAGCCAAGTTAGGGCCTTCCTTGAAAAACTGTTTTTT
>many|TRBD1|14|TRBJ1-2|TRBV7-9
CASSLSISRGNVTF
TGTGCCAGCAGCTTATCCATTTCCAGGGGGAACGTCACCTTC
>many|-|14|TRBJ2-7|TRBV10-2
CASSPRPKLYEQYF
TGCGCCAGCAGTCCGCGGCCAAAGCTATACGAGCAGTACTTC
>-|-|16|TRBJ1-5|TRBV12-3/TRBV12-4
CASSSARTVSNQPQHF
TGTGCCAGCAGTTCTGCGAGGACAGTAAGCAATCAGCCCCAGCATTTT
>-|TRBD1|16|TRBJ2-6|TRBV25-1
CASSWRTGGGANVLTF
TGTGCCAGCAGCTGGAGGACAGGTGGAGGGGCCAACGTCCTGACTTTC
>-|TRBD1|15|TRBJ2-7|TRBV10-3
CAISEGTGDSYEQYF
TGTGCCATCAGTGAAGGGACAGGGGACTCCTACGAGCAGTACTTC
>many|TRBD1|15|TRBJ2-7|TRBV29-1
CSVLKQGVPDNGQYF
TGCAGCGTGCTAAAACAGGGGGTGCCGGACAACGGGCAGTACTTC
>many|-|13|TRBJ1-3|TRBV6-1
CAISTEKGNTIYF
TGTGCCATCTCCACTGAGAAGGGAAACACCATATATTTT
>once|-|13|TRBJ1-1|TRBV10-3
CAISVGGETEAFF
TGTGCCATCAGTGTCGGGGGGGAAACTGAAGCTTTCTTT
>once|-|18|TRBJ1-1|TRBV5-1
CASSPLGNRPTTNTEAFF
TGCGCCAGCAGCCCCTTGGGTAACAGGCCAACCACGAACACTGAAGCTTTCTTT
>-|-|15|TRBJ1-1|TRBV4-1
CASRRGPITDTEAFF
TGCGCCAGCAGGCGCGGCCCAATAACGGACACTGAAGCTTTCTTT
>many|TRBD1|16|TRBJ2-3|TRBV4-1
CASSQTGTGRADTQYF
TGCGCCAGCAGCCAAACCGGGACAGGGCGAGCAGATACGCAGTATTTT
>many|-|15|TRBJ2-2|TRBV2
CASSRDGGVTGELFF
TGTGCCAGCAGTCGAGACGGGGGAGTCACCGGGGAGCTGTTTTTT
>-|TRBD1|13|TRBJ1-2|TRBV29-1
CSVDRTGFDGYTF
TGCAGCGTTGACAGGACAGGGTTCGATGGCTACACCTTC
>-|TRBD2|14|TRBJ2-1|TRBV20-1
CSASTSGRRNEQFF
TGCAGTGCTTCTACTAGCGGGCGTCGCAATGAGCAGTTCTTC
>-|-|13|TRBJ1-1|TRBV28
CASSSSSAGRAFF
TGTGCCAGCAGTTCCTCCTCGGCAGGACGAGCTTTCTTT
>-|-|13|TRBJ2-1|TRBV15
CATRTGSYNEQFF
TGTGCCACCAGAACGGGCTCCTACAATGAGCAGTTCTTC
>-|-|15|TRBJ1-3|TRBV7-9
CAAYFSDLSGNTIYF
TGTGCCGCGTATTTCAGTGATCTCTCTGGAAACACCATATATTTT
>few|-|15|TRBJ1-2|TRBV4-1
CASGQGGYYGYGYTF
TGCGCCAGCGGCCAAGGAGGGTACTATGGCTATGGCTACACCTTC
>once|TRBD2|15|TRBJ2-3|TRBV11-2
CASSPTSGSGDTQYF
TGTGCCAGCAGCCCGACTAGCGGGAGCGGAGATACGCAGTATTTT
>-|TRBD1|15|TRBJ2-7|TRBV25-1
CASSGPYRGTHEQYF
TGTGCCAGCAGTGGCCCTTACAGGGGCACCCACGAGCAGTACTTC
>many|-|11|TRBJ1-2|TRBV5-6
CASSLEYFYTF
TGTGCCAGCAGCTTGGAGTACTTCTACACCTTC
>many|-|11|TRBJ2-5|TRBV3-1
CASSQGETQYF
TGTGCCAGCAGCCAAGGAGAGACCCAGTACTTC